The 26 T cell receptor beta chains in this list originate from one sample, sequenced in a study of Graves' ophthalmopathy and Graves' hyperthyroidism. The TCR beta CDR3 regions underwent amplification from RNA transcripts. An initial RT-PCR round employing HTBI primers preceded a second-round multiplex PCR. TCRdb re-analysed the multiplex PCR reads in MiXCR, keeping a single row per CDR3 protein. The sample shows roughly 1.1 million distinct CDR3 sequences, roughly 35% of them seen only once. Sequenced input: peripheral blood or thyroid tissue (not recorded which). Receptors originate from an adult man with Graves' hyperthyroidism.

Only one count was recorded for this clonotype. The rearrangement uses TRBV9 and TRBJ2-2; the D gene could be TRBD1 or TRBD2 (6 bases each). V lost 1 base and J 4 bases, leaving 20 bases between the germline ends. The germline V gene has CDR1 SGDLS and CDR2 YYNGEE. The CDR3 extends over 18 amino acids. CDR3 in DNA: TGTGCCAGCAGCGTAAAAGGGGGAGCTGCCGGGGGCACCGGGGAGCTGTTTTTT. Translated: CASSVKGGAAGGTGELFF. The whole variable domain, remainder taken from reference TRBV9 and TRBJ2-2, is DSGVTQTPKHLITATGQRVTLRCSPRSGDLSVYWYQQSLDQGLQFLIQYYNGEERAKGNILERFSAQQFPDLHSELNLSSLELGDSALYFCASSVKGGAAGGTGELFFGEGSRLTVL.

With respect to this clonotype: A read error may explain this, as a much larger clone is one base away. V is TRBV7-2 and J is TRBJ1-1; D remains ambiguous. The CDR3 contains 14 residues. Trimming took off 5 bases at V and 1 base at J, with 11 bases between the two ends. CDR1 is SGHTA, CDR2 FQGNSA, per germline. CDR3 nucleotides: TGTGCCAGCAGCCCCGGGAAGGGGAACACTGAAGCTTTCTTT. Encoded protein: CASSPGKGNTEAFF.

A remark on this clonotype: The junction differs from germline at one of its ends, possibly a read error. J is TRBJ1-5 and V is TRBV10-3; 10 bases are shared with TRBD1. Germline V gene sequence: CDR1 ENHRY, CDR2 SYGVKD. This CDR3 has 15 residues. The CDR3 region is CASSSKGQGNQPQHF. The CDR3 DNA is TGTGCCAGCAGTTCGAAGGGACAGGGGAATCAGCCCCAGCATTTT.

This clonotype was seen repeatedly, ten times or more. V gene TRBV6-5 combines with J gene TRBJ1-5, with unresolved D. Trimming cost V 3 bases and J 2 bases, with 5 bases left between them. The CDR3 covers 13 residues. CDR1 and CDR2 from the germline V gene are MNHEY and SVGAGI. The CDR3 nucleotides are TGTGCCAGCAGTTATCTCCGCAATCAGCCCCAGCATTTT. This sequence encodes CASSYLRNQPQHF.

This clonotype was detected only once. J is TRBJ1-4 and V is TRBV25-1; possibly TRBD1 for D (5 bases). The germline gives CDR1 MGHDK, CDR2 SYGVNS. The CDR3 has 12 amino acids. CDR3 protein: CASRGKNEKLFF. The DNA for the CDR3 is TGTGCTAGTCGGGGGAAGAATGAAAAACTGTTTTTT.

Remarks on this clonotype: A much larger clone lies a single base off, so this may be a read error. As the CDR3 is not closed by the conserved phenylalanine or tryptophan, this likely results from a read error. The rearrangement joins TRBV7-2 to TRBJ1-5; D remains unclear. Germline V gives CDR1 SGHTA, CDR2 FQGNSA. The CDR3 contains 16 residues. Here the CDR3 DNA reads TGTGCCAACAGCAAAGGCGGCAGCCACGGCAATCAGCCCCAGCATTCT. Its translation is CANSKGGSHGNQPQHS.

A remark on this clonotype: The conserved phenylalanine or tryptophan is not found at the CDR3 terminus, so this likely reflects a read error. The V call is TRBV2, the J call TRBJ1-6; D remains unclear. The germline V gene encodes CDR1 SNHLY and CDR2 FYNNEI. This CDR3 is built from 13 residues. For the CDR3, the DNA is TGTGCTAGTCTTGACCCTTATAATTCACCCCTCCACCTT. This encodes CASLDPYNSPLHL.

DNA of the CDR3: TGCAGCGTTGTCGTCGCGGGAAACCTGGGTGAGCAGTTCTTC. Protein product: CSVVVAGNLGEQFF. J is TRBJ2-1 and V is TRBV29-1, with D perhaps matching TRBD2 (6 bases). Trimming took 4 bases from V and 9 from J, leaving 19 bases between them. The CDR3 extends over 14 amino acids. Germline loops: CDR1 SQVTM, CDR2 ANQGSEA.

This clonotype was observed once. A read error may be the cause here, since a much bigger clone is one base away. The V gene is TRBV7-2, the J gene TRBJ1-5; D is possibly TRBD1 (5 bases). The CDR3 is 14 residues long. The germline gives CDR1 SGHTA, CDR2 FQGNSA. CDR3 in DNA: TGTGCCATCAGCATGGGGCAGGGCAATCAGCCCCAGCATTTT. Amino acids: CAISMGQGNQPQHF.

The chain uses TRBV5-5 and TRBJ2-7; D may be TRBD1 or TRBD2 (5 bases each). Germline V CDR1 and CDR2: SGHKS, YYEKEE (reference sequence). The V gene lost 6 bases and the J gene lost 4 bases, with 14 bases spanning the gap. CDR3 length: 13 amino acids. The chain's CDR3 is CASNVGPIYEQYF. CDR3 DNA: TGTGCCAGCAATGTGGGACCTATTTACGAGCAGTACTTC.

The chain joins TRBV5-8 to TRBJ2-7, with 7 bases identical to TRBD1. Germline CDR1 reads SGHTS; CDR2 reads YDEGEE. V shed 4 bases, J shed 7 bases, and the junction held 8 bases outside the gene matches. The CDR3 is 13 amino acids. CDR3 DNA: TGTGCCAGCAGCGTGGGCGTCAGGGGGGAGCAGTACTTC. Its translation is CASSVGVRGEQYF.

This clonotype has just a few counts. V and J are TRBV20-1 and TRBJ1-5; no clear D. CDR3 length: 16 residues. V shed 0 bases and J shed 0 bases, with 12 bases lying between them. CDR1 and CDR2 (germline): DFQATT, SNEGSKA (reference sequence). CDR3 in DNA: TGCAGTGCTAGAGATGATGGCAGATTTAGCAATCAGCCCCAGCATTTT. It translates to CSARDDGRFSNQPQHF.

This clonotype came up many times. The chain links TRBV11-2 to TRBJ1-2; D gene uncertain. The CDR3 is 13 amino acids. V lost 0 bases to trimming and J lost 4 bases, with 6 bases between them. CDR1 is SGHAT and CDR2 is FQNNGV in the germline V gene. The CDR3, as DNA: TGTGCCAGCAGCTTAGATCTCGCCTATGGCTACACCTTC. It encodes CASSLDLAYGYTF. The full variable domain, its missing parts supplied by reference TRBV11-2 and TRBJ1-2, is EAGVAQSPRYKIIEKRQSVAFWCNPISGHATLYWYQQILGQGPKLLIQFQNNGVVDDSQLPKDRFSAERLKGVDSTLKIQPAKLEDSAVYLCASSLDLAYGYTFGSGTRLTVV.

V and J are TRBV20-1 and TRBJ1-6, with D maybe TRBD1 (5 bases). This CDR3 has 13 residues. Deletions cut 3 bases from V and 11 bases from J, with 14 bases between. The germline CDR1 and CDR2 sequences are DFQATT and SNEGSKA (reference sequence). The CDR3 loop reads CSARPQGMTPLHF. The DNA of the CDR3 is TGCAGTGCTAGGCCTCAGGGTATGACACCCCTCCACTTT.

The rearrangement links TRBV29-1 to TRBJ2-7, with D possibly being TRBD1 (6 bases). The CDR3 has 11 residues. In germline, CDR1 is SQVTM, CDR2 ANQGSEA. V lost 6 bases and J 4 bases, leaving 10 bases between the germline ends. CDR3 loop: CSVGTQYEQYF. The CDR3 nucleotides read TGCAGCGTCGGGACACAGTACGAGCAGTACTTC.

The CDR3 DNA reads as TGTGCCAGTAACCCCCCCAGGGGGCAACCGAACACTGAAGCTTTCTTT. Residues: CASNPPRGQPNTEAFF. The chain couples TRBV19 to TRBJ1-1, with TRBD1 matching over 8 bases. This CDR3 contains 16 residues. V trimming: 7 bases; J trimming: 1 base; junction bases outside the gene matches: 11. Germline V gene data show CDR1 as LNHDA and CDR2 as SQIVND (reference sequence).

This clonotype ranks as hyperexpanded (1% or more). The genes are TRBV10-2 and TRBJ1-2; maybe TRBD1 (6 bases). The length of the CDR3 is 16 residues. CDR1 is WSHSY and CDR2 is SAAADI in the germline V gene. V lost 2 bases and J lost 2, with 15 bases in between. The DNA of the CDR3 is TGCGCCAGCAGTGAGCCGGACAGTCTTTTAAACTATGGCTACACCTTC. This sequence encodes CASSEPDSLLNYGYTF.

The V and J genes are TRBV15 and TRBJ1-5; a weak D match, TRBD1 (5 bases). The CDR3 runs 16 residues. The germline V gene has CDR1 LNHNV and CDR2 YYDKDF (reference sequence). Trimming removed 6 bases from V and 4 bases from J, with 19 bases in between. CDR3 coding DNA: TGTGCCACCAGTAAAGCAGGGTATTCGGATAATCAGCCCCAGCATTTT. Protein product: CATSKAGYSDNQPQHF.

V gene TRBV29-1 combines with J gene TRBJ1-5; the D gene is possibly TRBD1 (5 bases). This CDR3 spans 12 amino acids. V was trimmed by 6 bases and J by 6 bases, leaving 12 bases between them. CDR1 is SQVTM, CDR2 ANQGSEA, per germline. In DNA form, the CDR3 reads TGCAGCGTAGCAGGGACGGGTCAGCCCCAGCATTTT. It translates to CSVAGTGQPQHF.

In its sample, this clonotype was seen many times. The CDR3 bases are TGTGCCAGCAGCTTATCCCCTGGGCAGGGCGAAGAAAAACTGTTTTTT. Protein product: CASSLSPGQGEEKLFF. The chain carries TRBV7-2 and TRBJ1-4, with D possibly matching TRBD1 (5 bases). The CDR3 contains 16 residues. Germline V lookup: CDR1 SGHTA, CDR2 FQGNSA. V was trimmed by 2 bases and J by 8 bases, leaving 18 bases between them.

The table lists this clonotype with a few counts. The J gene is TRBJ2-6, the V gene TRBV6-5; D is unresolved. Germline lookup yields CDR1 MNHEY and CDR2 SVGAGI. Trimming removed 1 base at V and 1 base at J, with 5 bases between. The CDR3 spans 15 residues. The chain's CDR3 is CASSYLESGANVLTF. CDR3 in DNA: TGTGCCAGCAGTTACTTAGAGTCTGGGGCCAACGTCCTGACTTTC.

The rearrangement links TRBV6-6 to TRBJ2-5, with a tentative D call TRBD2 (5 bases). Trimming removed 5 bases from V and 5 bases from J, with 24 bases in between. The germline V gene has CDR1 MNHNY and CDR2 SVGAGI (reference sequence). The CDR3 extends over 17 amino acids. CDR3 sequence (DNA): TGTGCCAGCAGTCGAAATTTAGCTCAAGCCGGGGTGGAGACCCAGTACTTC. This gives the protein CASSRNLAQAGVETQYF.

The sample holds many counts of this clonotype. The genes are TRBV9 and TRBJ1-2, with a possible D match to TRBD1 (6 bases). The germline V and J ends were trimmed by 4 bases and 4 bases, with 14 bases remaining between them. This CDR3 comprises 14 residues. CDR1 SGDLS and CDR2 YYNGEE come from the germline V gene. Written as DNA, the CDR3 is TGTGCCAGCAGCCCTGGGGGGGGGCGCTATGGCTACACCTTC. Protein: CASSPGGGRYGYTF.

This clonotype was counted many times. In DNA form, the CDR3 reads TGTGCCAGCAGCTTGGTGGCCCCCGGGAATCGGGGGACTGAAGCTTTCTTT. Its protein is CASSLVAPGNRGTEAFF. The rearrangement joins TRBV7-9 to TRBJ1-1; a weak D match, TRBD1 (5 bases). This CDR3 has 17 residues. V lost 3 bases and J 5 bases, leaving 22 bases between the germline ends. Germline CDR1 reads SEHNR; CDR2 reads FQNEAQ (reference sequence). Full variable domain (missing parts from reference TRBV7-9 and TRBJ1-1): DTGVSQNPRHKITKRGQNVTFRCDPISEHNRLYWYRQTLGQGPEFLTYFQNEAQLEKSRLLSDRFSAERPKGSFSTLEIQRTEQGDSAMYLCASSLVAPGNRGTEAFFGQGTRLTVV.

There are many counts of this clonotype. This chain joins TRBV20-1 and TRBJ1-2, with a weak D call TRBD1 (6 bases). The CDR3 loop spans 12 amino acids. Looked up from germline, CDR1 is DFQATT and CDR2 is SNEGSKA (reference sequence). V was clipped by 3 bases and J by 7 bases, with 12 bases between them. The CDR3 loop is CSASIRGSGYTF. The CDR3 nucleotides read TGCAGTGCTAGCATCAGGGGAAGTGGCTACACCTTC.

The CDR3 here is CATSDRLAIEQFF. DNA for the CDR3: TGTGCCACCAGTGACCGGCTAGCGATTGAGCAGTTCTTC. The chain is built from TRBV24-1 and TRBJ2-1; D perhaps matches TRBD2 (6 bases). Germline CDR1 is KGHDR and CDR2 is SFDVKD. The CDR3 is 13 residues long. Trimming stripped 4 bases from V and 9 bases from J, with 12 bases between.